The T cell receptor (beta chain) under discussion was sequenced for a study of immune evolution from preneoplasia to lung adenocarcinoma. On this clone: Its matching antigen is unknown.

The method was immunoSEQ multiplex PCR; TCRdb's version includes in-frame clones alone and lacks a portion of them. The table lists about 10,000 clones, roughly 74% of them singletons. The length of the CDR3 is 19 residues. CDR1 is LNHDA and CDR2 is SQIVND in the germline V gene (reference sequence). Germline trimming cut 4 bases from V and 2 bases from J; bases unmatched to any gene: 16. The study, taken as a whole, reports: Top clone share appeared to fall from AAH through AIS, MIA, adenocarcinoma. Later-stage lesions appeared to have more T cells, more diversity, less clonality.

The sequencing input was FFPE minimally invasive lung adenocarcinoma tissue. This clonotype was sampled from a person aged 70 to 80 with lung adenocarcinoma. The V call is TRBV19, the J call TRBJ1-5, with 8 bases fitting TRBD1. CDR3 bases: TGTGCCAGTAGTAAGGAGTCGGACAGGGTTTTTGTTGGCAATCAGCCCCAGCATTTT. It specifies CASSKESDRVFVGNQPQHF.